This T cell receptor beta chain is drawn from a study of identical twins listed by TCRdb under 2016. Regarding the study in general: TCR alpha and beta repertoires from monozygotic twins, unrelated adults of various ages and cord blood were deep-sequenced to test whether fetal clonotypes persist. To rule out contamination, the twin experiments were replicated at different times with different library preparation protocols.

The cysteine opens and the phenylalanine closes a CDR3 of 13 amino acids. The CDR3 DNA has 39 bases and is translated from base 1. CDR1 and CDR2 are drawn from the germline V gene: LGHNA, YNFKEQ. Deletion took 1 base off V and 2 bases off J, with a span of 5 bases between the germline ends. Findings and caveats that apply to the study as a whole: Because the same donors could not be followed over many years, the conclusions depended on cross-sectional statistical analysis. Recombination models systematically underestimated out-of-frame TCR alpha sharing in monozygotic twins but agreed with sharing between unrelated individuals. A weaker excess of twin sharing was found in beta out-of-frame sequences because the signal-to-noise ratio was lowered by fewer shared sequences. Compared with coincidental sharing between unrelated individuals, out-of-frame TCR alpha sequences shared between twins had an excess of sequences with low generation probability. Abundant cord blood beta clonotypes had fewer insertions, young adult naive repertoires showed a similar but weaker trend, and memory repertoires showed no such trend. Zero-insertion analyses could be partly confounded by invariant T cells such as MAIT and iNKT, though diverse VJ usage argued against such confounding for most clonotypes.

To prepare the library, 5' RACE was applied. Reads for this sample came from an Illumina HiSeq 2000. A universal primer binding site was added through template switching, and the final cDNA carried a unique molecular identifier so that TCR cDNA molecules could be counted accurately. First-strand cDNA for TCR alpha and beta chains was synthesized from specific primers in the conserved constant-segment region. To control for contamination, each cDNA library was double barcoded with a SMART-Mk sample barcode plus Illumina barcodes. TruSeq adapter sequences along with Illumina sample barcodes were introduced in two successive PCR steps. The TCR alpha and beta cDNA libraries were sequenced on the Illumina HiSeq platform using custom primers. The original pipeline was this. MiGEC processed the raw reads to extract unique molecular identifiers, while MiXCR was used to determine the CDR3 positions. For each individual, recombination models were inferred using an EM algorithm with the repgenHMM and IGoR tools. Shared clonotype analysis was performed with the tcR package in R, normalizing sharing by the product of cloneset sizes. To study raw recombination free of thymic and clonal selection effects, out-of-frame nonproductive sequences were analyzed. Using fastp at Q25 and MiXCR, TCRdb reprocessed the public reads and kept productive beta chains. Each CDR3 protein gets just one entry, which takes the most common genes and DNA from the rows behind it. TCRdb, not the original authors, processed these V and J calls. The sample table lists hundreds of thousands of distinct CDR3 sequences, roughly 8.6% of them with a count of one. Together, the top ten hold roughly 6.4% of the sample.

Every donor was a healthy Caucasian. The twin cohort comprised three pairs of female monozygotic twins, all aged about 18 to 29 years. CD4+ and CD8+ T cell populations were isolated with positive isolation kits from Invitrogen. This clonotype was observed at least ten times. Its recognized antigen is unknown. Base qualities are not at hand, and no much larger clone is one base apart. The sample was also reused in another study, on yellow fever vaccine responses in identical twins. As noted in the second study: According to the authors, in identical twins the way T cells responded to vaccination appeared partly convergent and partly personalized. In the study, vaccine-responding T cell clones were precisely tracked in identical twins.

The sequenced sample was CD8+ T cells sorted from blood. The rearranged chain carries TRBV4-2 and TRBJ2-5; confidence is insufficient to name the D gene. The clonotype comes from a woman aged 18-30 years in good health. The DNA sequence is as follows: TGTGCCAGCAGCCAAGTCTTACAAGAGACCCAGTACTTC. This sequence encodes CASSQVLQETQYF.